Presented here are 27 T cell receptor beta chains from one specimen sequenced in a study of blood T cell repertoires in COVID-19. This table comes from immunoSEQ multiplex PCR, and its TCRdb copy is limited to in-frame clones, with some not included. The sample includes 150,000 to 200,000 clones, more than 75% seen only once; the top ten take 4% to 5%. The sequencing input was peripheral blood. The receptor set was obtained from a human donor in a cohort sampled during active COVID-19.

The CDR3 here is CASSSHRLARGTGELFF. CDR3 DNA sequence: TGTGCCAGCAGCTCCCACCGACTAGCTCGAGGCACCGGGGAGCTGTTTTTT. This chain links TRBV5-8 with TRBJ2-2; 7 bases map to TRBD2. V was pared by 3 bases and J by 4 bases, with 12 bases of the junction left unmatched. The CDR3 length is 17 residues. Germline V gene sequence: CDR1 SGHTS, CDR2 YDEGEE. Full variable domain (missing parts from reference TRBV5-8 and TRBJ2-2): EAGVTQSPTHLIKTRGQQATLRCSPISGHTSVYWYQQALGLGLQFLLWYDEGEERNRGNFPPRFSGRQFPNYSSELNVNALELEDSALYLCASSSHRLARGTGELFFGEGSRLTVL.

J is TRBJ1-6 and V is TRBV5-1; tentatively, D is TRBD1 (5 bases). The germline gives CDR1 SGHRS, CDR2 YFSETQ. This CDR3 region has 15 residues. Trimming took 3 bases from V and 10 from J, leaving 17 bases between them. The CDR3 sequence: CASSWAGTGNSPLHF. CDR3 sequence (DNA): TGCGCCAGCAGCTGGGCCGGGACTGGGAACTCACCCCTCCACTTT.

The chain recombines TRBV5-1 with TRBJ2-3, with 8 bases aligning to TRBD1. The CDR3 covers 16 residues. The V gene end was trimmed by 0 bases and the J gene end by 0 bases; junction bases not matched to a gene: 3. The germline CDR1 and CDR2 sequences are SGHRS and YFSETQ. This chain's CDR3 is CASSLAGQGSTDTQYF. CDR3 bases: TGCGCCAGCAGCTTGGCCGGACAGGGTAGCACAGATACGCAGTATTTT.

The chain links TRBV7-9 to TRBJ2-3; 9 bases line up with TRBD1. With V trimmed by 2 bases and J by 0 bases, 9 bases remained unmatched. Per germline, CDR1 SEHNR and CDR2 FQNEAQ (reference sequence). CDR3 size: 18 residues. The CDR3 protein is CASSLRPTGGPSTDTQYF. The CDR3 DNA follows: TGTGCCAGCAGCTTAAGGCCGACAGGGGGTCCAAGCACAGATACGCAGTATTTT.

In nucleotides, the CDR3 is TGTGCCAGCAGCCGCGTCGCGGAGAAACTGTTTTTT. Its protein product is CASSRVAEKLFF. The chain employs TRBV7-9 and TRBJ1-4, with D unclear. The germline V gene encodes CDR1 SEHNR and CDR2 FQNEAQ (reference sequence). CDR3 length equals 12 residues. The ends were cut back, 5 bases at V and 11 bases at J, with 12 bases in the middle.

Only one count was recorded for this clone. This chain joins TRBV24-1 and TRBJ1-6, with D tentatively TRBD1 (6 bases). The ends were cut back, 3 bases at V and 7 bases at J, with 12 bases in the middle. This CDR3 is 15 amino acids long. Germline V gene data show CDR1 as KGHDR and CDR2 as SFDVKD. The CDR3 loop reads CATSDNGQKNSPLHF. CDR3 nucleotides: TGTGCCACCAGTGATAACGGACAGAAGAATTCACCCCTCCACTTT.

V and J are TRBV30 and TRBJ2-1; a possible D gene is TRBD2 (7 bases). Deletions cut 7 bases from V and 0 bases from J, with 13 bases between. The CDR3 has 14 residues. The germline V gene has CDR1 GTSNPN and CDR2 SVGIG (reference sequence). CDR3 nucleotide sequence: TGTGCCTCCGAGGGGGGGAGCTCCTACAATGAGCAGTTCTTC. Translated: CASEGGSSYNEQFF.

The V gene is TRBV29-1, the J gene TRBJ2-1, with D unclear. The germline V gene has CDR1 SQVTM and CDR2 ANQGSEA. V dropped 4 bases and J dropped 2 bases, with 3 bases sitting between them. The CDR3 loop spans 11 amino acids. The CDR3 DNA reads as TGCAGCGTTGGGCCCTACAATGAGCAGTTCTTC. It is translated as CSVGPYNEQFF.

This chain joins TRBV10-3 and TRBJ2-3, with unresolved D. This CDR3 has 15 amino acids. Trimming removed 4 bases at V and 0 bases at J, with 11 bases between. The germline V gene has CDR1 ENHRY and CDR2 SYGVKD. CDR3 DNA sequence: TGTGCCATCAGTGGATCAGAAACGAGCACAGATACGCAGTATTTT. Translation: CAISGSETSTDTQYF.

The J gene is TRBJ1-2, the V gene TRBV30; D not certain. The CDR3 is made up of 13 amino acids. Trimming left V 8 bases short and J 6 bases short, with 19 bases between. Germline assignment: CDR1 GTSNPN and CDR2 SVGIG (reference sequence). The DNA of the CDR3 is TGTGCCCTGGGATCCAAGGGAGGGCATGGCTACACCTTC. Its translation: CALGSKGGHGYTF.

This clone has just a few counts. The chain combines TRBV28 with TRBJ2-3, with D maybe TRBD2 (7 bases). Trimming cost V 3 bases and J 8 bases, with 15 bases left between them. Germline V CDR1 and CDR2: MDHEN, SYDVKM. This CDR3 region has 14 residues. The CDR3 bases are TGTGCCAGCAGTTTGTCCCGGGGGGCGGGTACGCAGTATTTT. Translation gives CASSLSRGAGTQYF. The full variable domain, completed using reference TRBV28 and TRBJ2-3, is DVKVTQSSRYLVKRTGEKVFLECVQDMDHENMFWYRQDPGLGLRLIYFSYDVKMKEKGDIPEGYSVSREKKERFSLILESASTNQTSMYLCASSLSRGAGTQYFGPGTRLTVL.

The V call is TRBV2, the J call TRBJ1-4; the D gene is possibly TRBD1 (6 bases). Trimming cost V 7 bases and J 8 bases, with 11 bases left between them. This CDR3 is built from 12 residues. The V gene's germline CDR1 is SNHLY and CDR2 FYNNEI. This CDR3 is CASTGVKEKLFF. The CDR3 DNA reads TGTGCCAGCACAGGGGTAAAAGAAAAACTGTTTTTT. Full variable domain (missing parts from reference TRBV2 and TRBJ1-4): EPEVTQTPSHQVTQMGQEVILRCVPISNHLYFYWYRQILGQKVEFLVSFYNNEISEKSEIFDDQFSVERPDGSNFTLKIRSTKLEDSAMYFCASTGVKEKLFFGSGTQLSVL.

The chain joins TRBV29-1 to TRBJ2-4, with TRBD1 identical over 7 bases. The V gene end was trimmed by 5 bases and the J gene end by 5 bases; junction bases not matched to a gene: 9. Germline CDR1 reads SQVTM; CDR2 reads ANQGSEA. The CDR3 is 14 residues long. The CDR3 coding sequence is TGCAGCGTTCCCGGAACCGGGACAGAAAACATTCAGTACTTC. This sequence encodes CSVPGTGTENIQYF.

This clone is a singleton in its sample. The chain is built from TRBV7-8 and TRBJ1-4; D is ambiguous. There are 16 residues in the CDR3. Deletions cut 2 bases from V and 7 bases from J, with 17 bases between. In germline, CDR1 is SGHVS, CDR2 FQNEAQ. CDR3 DNA sequence: TGTGCCAGCAGCTTAATTATGGGGTTGGGGAGTGAAAAACTGTTTTTT. It translates to CASSLIMGLGSEKLFF.

The CDR3 loop reads CASSPTGTKGAETQYF. CDR3 nucleotides: TGTGCCAGTAGTCCCACAGGGACAAAAGGGGCAGAGACCCAGTACTTC. The V and J genes are TRBV19 and TRBJ2-5, with D tentatively TRBD1 (6 bases). Per germline, CDR1 LNHDA and CDR2 SQIVND (reference sequence). The V and J ends lost 5 bases and 4 bases respectively, with 20 bases between them. The CDR3 has 16 amino acids.

This rearrangement joins TRBV11-2 to TRBJ2-3; D might be TRBD2 (5 bases). Looked up from germline, CDR1 is SGHAT and CDR2 is FQNNGV. CDR3 length: 12 residues. V shed 8 bases and J shed 3 bases, with 9 bases lying between them. The CDR3: CASQRWTDTQYF. The DNA of the CDR3 is TGTGCCAGCCAGCGGTGGACAGATACGCAGTATTTT.

The V gene is TRBV18, the J gene TRBJ1-6, with 7 nucleotides matching TRBD1. The length of the CDR3 is 15 residues. From germline, CDR1 is KGHSH and CDR2 LQKENI. The J segment lost 7 bases and the V segment lost 1 base, leaving 4 bases of the junction unmatched. The CDR3 nucleotides are TGTGCCAGCTCACCACAGGGACAGCTAAATTCACCCCTCCACTTT. It translates to CASSPQGQLNSPLHF.

The rearrangement joins TRBV3-1 (or the pseudogene TRBV3-2) to TRBJ2-7; 10 nucleotides match TRBD2. With 4 bases clipped from V and 6 bases from J, the junction kept 6 bases outside the gene matches. Looked up from germline, CDR1 is LGHDT and CDR2 is YNNKEL (reference sequence). CDR3 size: 14 residues. The CDR3 coding sequence is TGTGCCAGCAGCCTCGGGACTAGCGCGGGCGAGCAGTACTTC. Translated, it gives CASSLGTSAGEQYF.

The chain combines TRBV7-2 with TRBJ2-2; TRBD2 matches 7 bases. From germline, CDR1 is SGHTA and CDR2 FQGNSA. There are 15 residues in the CDR3. J was trimmed by 0 bases and V by 7 bases; bases with no gene match: 5. CDR3 residues: CASNRGGANTGELFF. CDR3 DNA sequence: TGTGCCAGCAACCGCGGGGGTGCGAACACCGGGGAGCTGTTTTTT.

In DNA form, the CDR3 reads TGTGCCAGCAGCTTAGTTGGGACAACCGGGGAGCTGTTTTTT. Protein sequence: CASSLVGTTGELFF. The chain is built from TRBV7-9 and TRBJ2-2; possibly TRBD1 for D (6 bases). Trimming left V 1 base short and J 5 bases short, with 8 bases between. The CDR3 totals 14 residues. Per germline, CDR1 SEHNR and CDR2 FQNEAQ (reference sequence).

The rearrangement links TRBV28 to TRBJ2-1; the match to TRBD1 covers 8 bases. V shed 7 bases, J shed 0 bases, and the junction held 14 bases outside the gene matches. This CDR3 comprises 18 residues. Per the germline V gene, CDR1 is MDHEN and CDR2 is SYDVKM. CDR3 in DNA: TGTGCCAGCACCTCCCATCAGGGGGCGCGGGGCTCCTACAATGAGCAGTTCTTC. It encodes CASTSHQGARGSYNEQFF.

The CDR3 sequence: CASSLVYKNTGELFF. CDR3 in DNA: TGTGCCAGCAGTTTAGTCTATAAGAACACCGGGGAGCTGTTTTTT. J is TRBJ2-2 and V is TRBV28; D unresolved. CDR3 length equals 15 residues. Trimming shortened V by 2 bases and J by 1 base, and 8 bases separated the two germline ends. Germline V CDR1 and CDR2: MDHEN, SYDVKM.

For the CDR3, the DNA is TGTGCCAGCAGTCCCTCGGGTGGCCCCTACGAGCAGTACTTC. Its protein product is CASSPSGGPYEQYF. The genes are TRBV6-2 or TRBV6-3 and TRBJ2-7; D remains unclear. Germline loops: CDR1 MNHEY, CDR2 SVGEGT. Trimming cost V 5 bases and J 2 bases, with 13 bases left between them. The CDR3 length is 14 residues.

The genes are TRBV3-1 (or the pseudogene TRBV3-2) and TRBJ2-3; the match to TRBD1 covers 7 bases. This CDR3 contains 19 residues. Looked up from germline, CDR1 is LGHDT and CDR2 is YNNKEL (reference sequence). V gave up 5 bases and J gave up 2 bases; unmatched junction bases: 19. Here the CDR3 reads CASSSRTGFVNLFTDTQYF. DNA of the CDR3: TGTGCCAGCAGCTCCCGGACAGGCTTCGTAAACCTCTTCACAGATACGCAGTATTTT.

This clone appeared a single time. The chain links TRBV5-4 to TRBJ2-5, with TRBD1 matching over 8 bases. V gave up 2 bases and J gave up 5 bases; unmatched junction bases: 11. CDR3 length equals 16 residues. The germline gives CDR1 SGHNT, CDR2 YYREEE (reference sequence). CDR3 sequence reads: CASSFQGAISWETQYF. The CDR3 nucleotides are TGTGCCAGCAGCTTTCAGGGGGCGATTTCATGGGAGACCCAGTACTTC.

The rearrangement uses TRBV24-1 and TRBJ1-5, with 12 bases that match TRBD1. V trimming: 4 bases; J trimming: 1 base; junction bases outside the gene matches: 4. CDR3 size: 17 residues. Germline assignment: CDR1 KGHDR and CDR2 SFDVKD. The CDR3 loop reads CATSELGQGASNQPQHF. CDR3 nucleotide sequence: TGTGCCACCAGTGAACTGGGACAGGGGGCAAGCAATCAGCCCCAGCATTTT.

This chain connects TRBV6-2 or TRBV6-3 to TRBJ2-7, with D possibly TRBD1 on 6 matching bases. The CDR3 runs to 13 residues. Per the germline V gene, CDR1 is MNHEY and CDR2 is SVGEGT. Trimming removed 4 bases at V and 3 bases at J, with 10 bases between. For the CDR3, the DNA is TGTGCCAGCAGTTGGGGACAAGTCTACGAGCAGTACTTC. It codes for CASSWGQVYEQYF.